A selection of T cell receptor beta chains follows, all from one sample in a study of blood T cell repertoires in COVID-19. Repertoires were generated with immunoSEQ multiplex PCR, while TCRdb's copy carries only in-frame clones and drops some. The sample gives 150,000 to 200,000 clones, approximately 88% of which show up once; around 8.4% is in the top ten. Material for sequencing was peripheral blood. These receptors all stem from a woman over 75 with active or convalescent COVID-19. The CDR3 runs from the conserved cysteine through the conserved F or W. Each record gives: clone size, V gene, D gene, J gene, CDR3 protein, CDR3 DNA. D genes are given only for firm matches. Clone size is given for some rows only: seen once, a few or many times, or a class if the clone is expanded.

abundance: once; v_gene: TRBV5-6; d_gene: NA; j_gene: TRBJ2-2; CDR3aa: CASSAGTPFKELFF; CDR3nt: TGTGCCAGCAGCGCCGGGACACCTTTCAAGGAGCTGTTTTTT
abundance: NA; v_gene: TRBV4-3; d_gene: NA; j_gene: TRBJ1-2; CDR3aa: CASSPAPPGALHNYGYTF; CDR3nt: TGCGCCAGCAGCCCCGCCCCCCCAGGGGCCCTCCACAACTATGGCTACACCTTC
abundance: NA; v_gene: TRBV6-6; d_gene: TRBD2; j_gene: TRBJ2-7; CDR3aa: CASSVAGGYEQYF; CDR3nt: TGTGCCAGCAGTGTTGCGGGGGGCTACGAGCAGTACTTC
abundance: NA; v_gene: TRBV5-1; d_gene: TRBD2; j_gene: TRBJ2-1; CDR3aa: CASSLLPSRLAGTYNEQFF; CDR3nt: TGCGCCAGCAGCTTGTTACCCTCTCGACTAGCGGGGACCTACAATGAGCAGTTCTTC
abundance: NA; v_gene: TRBV6-2/TRBV6-3; d_gene: TRBD1; j_gene: TRBJ1-2; CDR3aa: CASSYSWDRVYGYTF; CDR3nt: TGTGCCAGCAGTTACTCGTGGGACAGGGTCTATGGCTACACCTTC
abundance: many; v_gene: TRBV11-2; d_gene: NA; j_gene: TRBJ2-2; CDR3aa: CASSLVGLTRTGELFF; CDR3nt: TGTGCCAGCAGCTTAGTGGGACTGACACGCACCGGGGAGCTGTTTTTT
abundance: NA; v_gene: TRBV29-1; d_gene: NA; j_gene: TRBJ2-7; CDR3aa: CSATTVPYEQYF; CDR3nt: TGCAGCGCCACCACGGTTCCCTACGAGCAGTACTTC
abundance: NA; v_gene: TRBV5-1; d_gene: TRBD2; j_gene: TRBJ2-3; CDR3aa: CASSLPSGGATDTQYF; CDR3nt: TGCGCCAGCAGCTTGCCTAGCGGGGGGGCAACAGATACGCAGTATTTT
abundance: NA; v_gene: TRBV6-5; d_gene: NA; j_gene: TRBJ1-2; CDR3aa: CASRRFRGGYTF; CDR3nt: TGTGCCAGCAGGCGCTTCCGAGGGGGCTACACCTTC
abundance: NA; v_gene: TRBV2; d_gene: NA; j_gene: TRBJ1-1; CDR3aa: CASSSGTLAEAFF; CDR3nt: TGTGCCAGCAGTTCAGGGACACTCGCTGAAGCTTTCTTT
abundance: once; v_gene: TRBV4-3; d_gene: NA; j_gene: TRBJ2-7; CDR3aa: CASSQDSYLGGLGAYEQYF; CDR3nt: TGCGCCAGCAGCCAAGATAGCTATCTCGGGGGGCTGGGCGCCTACGAGCAGTACTTC
abundance: NA; v_gene: TRBV5-1; d_gene: TRBD2; j_gene: TRBJ2-2; CDR3aa: CASSTVGGANTGELFF; CDR3nt: TGCGCCAGCAGCACAGTCGGGGGGGCGAACACCGGGGAGCTGTTTTTT
abundance: NA; v_gene: TRBV30; d_gene: NA; j_gene: TRBJ1-5; CDR3aa: CAWSGGDNQPQHF; CDR3nt: TGTGCCTGGAGCGGAGGAGACAATCAGCCCCAGCATTTT
abundance: NA; v_gene: TRBV5-1; d_gene: TRBD1; j_gene: TRBJ2-2; CDR3aa: CASSVGTGGAGTGELFF; CDR3nt: TGCGCCAGCAGCGTCGGGACAGGGGGCGCGGGCACCGGGGAGCTGTTTTTT
abundance: NA; v_gene: TRBV7-3; d_gene: TRBD2; j_gene: TRBJ2-5; CDR3aa: CASSLLGGAETQYF; CDR3nt: TGTGCCAGCAGCTTACTCGGGGGGGCGGAGACCCAGTACTTC
abundance: NA; v_gene: TRBV5-1; d_gene: TRBD1; j_gene: TRBJ2-1; CDR3aa: CASSFGTGDLNEQFF; CDR3nt: TGCGCCAGCAGCTTCGGGACAGGGGATTTGAATGAGCAGTTCTTC
abundance: NA; v_gene: TRBV5-1; d_gene: TRBD2; j_gene: TRBJ2-3; CDR3aa: CASSYLGLAGGEADTQYF; CDR3nt: TGCGCCAGCAGCTATTTGGGACTAGCGGGGGGCGAGGCAGATACGCAGTATTTT
abundance: NA; v_gene: TRBV2; d_gene: TRBD2; j_gene: TRBJ2-5; CDR3aa: CASSVPSGGRETQYF; CDR3nt: TGTGCCAGCAGTGTTCCTAGCGGGGGTCGGGAGACCCAGTACTTC
abundance: NA; v_gene: TRBV5-4; d_gene: TRBD1; j_gene: TRBJ1-2; CDR3aa: CASSLVGQGHGYTF; CDR3nt: TGTGCCAGCAGCTTGGTGGGACAGGGTCATGGCTACACCTTC
abundance: NA; v_gene: TRBV6-2/TRBV6-3; d_gene: NA; j_gene: TRBJ1-1; CDR3aa: CASSTGKMGNTEAFF; CDR3nt: TGTGCCAGCAGCACAGGGAAAATGGGGAACACTGAAGCTTTCTTT
abundance: once; v_gene: TRBV6-2/TRBV6-3; d_gene: NA; j_gene: TRBJ2-1; CDR3aa: CASSYFDEQFF; CDR3nt: TGTGCCAGCAGTTACTTCGATGAGCAGTTCTTC
abundance: NA; v_gene: TRBV5-1; d_gene: TRBD1; j_gene: TRBJ2-4; CDR3aa: CASSSTFGTDLFAKNIQYF; CDR3nt: TGCGCCAGCAGCTCAACATTCGGGACAGACCTCTTCGCCAAAAACATTCAGTACTTC
abundance: NA; v_gene: TRBV15; d_gene: TRBD2; j_gene: TRBJ2-5; CDR3aa: CATSRDRPGGSGKETQYF; CDR3nt: TGTGCCACCAGCAGAGATCGCCCCGGGGGGAGCGGAAAAGAGACCCAGTACTTC
abundance: NA; v_gene: TRBV11-3; d_gene: NA; j_gene: TRBJ2-1; CDR3aa: CASSYRDYNEQFF; CDR3nt: TGTGCCAGCAGCTACAGGGACTACAATGAGCAGTTCTTC
abundance: NA; v_gene: TRBV5-1; d_gene: TRBD1; j_gene: TRBJ1-4; CDR3aa: CASSPWTGDEKLFF; CDR3nt: TGCGCCAGCAGCCCCTGGACAGGGGATGAAAAACTGTTTTTT
abundance: NA; v_gene: TRBV6-4; d_gene: TRBD1; j_gene: TRBJ2-3; CDR3aa: CASSEARDSNTDTQYF; CDR3nt: TGTGCCAGCAGTGAGGCGAGGGACAGCAACACAGATACGCAGTATTTT